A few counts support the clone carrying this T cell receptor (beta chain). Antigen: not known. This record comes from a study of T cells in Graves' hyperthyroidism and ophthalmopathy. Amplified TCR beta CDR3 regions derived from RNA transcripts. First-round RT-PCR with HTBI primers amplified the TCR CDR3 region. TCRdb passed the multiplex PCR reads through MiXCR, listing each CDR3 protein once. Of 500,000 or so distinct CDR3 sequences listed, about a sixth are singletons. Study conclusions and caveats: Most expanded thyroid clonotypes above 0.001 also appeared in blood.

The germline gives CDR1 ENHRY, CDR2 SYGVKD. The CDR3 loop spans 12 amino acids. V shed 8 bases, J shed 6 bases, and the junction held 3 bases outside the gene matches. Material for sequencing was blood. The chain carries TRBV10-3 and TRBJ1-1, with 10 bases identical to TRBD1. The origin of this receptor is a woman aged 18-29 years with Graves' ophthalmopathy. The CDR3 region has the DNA TGTGCCATCGGGACAGGGGTCCCTGAAGCTTTCTTT. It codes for CAIGTGVPEAFF.